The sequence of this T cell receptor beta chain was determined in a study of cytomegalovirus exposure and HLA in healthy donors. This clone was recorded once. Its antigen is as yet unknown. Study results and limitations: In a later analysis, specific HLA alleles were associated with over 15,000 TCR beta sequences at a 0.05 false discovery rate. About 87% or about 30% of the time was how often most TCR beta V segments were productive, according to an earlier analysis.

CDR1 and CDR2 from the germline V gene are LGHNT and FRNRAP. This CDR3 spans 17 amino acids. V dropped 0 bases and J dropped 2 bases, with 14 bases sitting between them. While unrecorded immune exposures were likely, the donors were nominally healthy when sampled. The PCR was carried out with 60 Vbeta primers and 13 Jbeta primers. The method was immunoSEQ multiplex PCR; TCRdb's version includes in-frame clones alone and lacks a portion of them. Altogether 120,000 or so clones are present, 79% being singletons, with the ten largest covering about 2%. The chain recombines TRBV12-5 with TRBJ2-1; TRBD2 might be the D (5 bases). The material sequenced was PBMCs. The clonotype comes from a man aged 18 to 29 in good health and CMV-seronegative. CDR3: CASGLVLDGGPYNEQFF. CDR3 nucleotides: TGTGCTAGTGGTTTGGTACTTGACGGAGGACCCTACAATGAGCAGTTCTTC.